This T cell receptor (beta chain) comes out of a study of T-cell memory formation after mild COVID-19. Study background: Largely, the TCR clusters proved donor specific. The study's findings and limits: Confirmation was lacking for SARS-CoV-2 specificity of second-wave clones that peaked on day 37. Day 15 to 85 contracting clones showed balanced CD4/CD8; day 15 to 37 expanders favored CD4+.

In regard to this clonotype: Its antigen remains unidentified.

CDR1 and CDR2 (germline): KGHDR, SFDVKD. The ends were cut back, 4 bases at V and 1 base at J, with 8 bases in the middle. The CDR3 has 14 amino acids. MiXCR, run by TCRdb on the 5' RACE reads, gives a single entry per CDR3 protein. Of 390,000 or so distinct CDR3 sequences listed, approximately 15% are singletons. The receptor was isolated from a man aged 18 to 30 who had mild COVID-19 (a few samples of this study predate the infection). Cell type and time point are not known. The rearrangement joins TRBV24-1 to TRBJ2-3; D possibly corresponds to TRBD2 (5 bases). Sequenced material: PBMCs or a T cell subset sorted from them (not recorded which). The CDR3 reads CATSDRTRTDTQYF. CDR3 coding DNA: TGTGCCACCAGTGACCGGACTCGCACAGATACGCAGTATTTT.